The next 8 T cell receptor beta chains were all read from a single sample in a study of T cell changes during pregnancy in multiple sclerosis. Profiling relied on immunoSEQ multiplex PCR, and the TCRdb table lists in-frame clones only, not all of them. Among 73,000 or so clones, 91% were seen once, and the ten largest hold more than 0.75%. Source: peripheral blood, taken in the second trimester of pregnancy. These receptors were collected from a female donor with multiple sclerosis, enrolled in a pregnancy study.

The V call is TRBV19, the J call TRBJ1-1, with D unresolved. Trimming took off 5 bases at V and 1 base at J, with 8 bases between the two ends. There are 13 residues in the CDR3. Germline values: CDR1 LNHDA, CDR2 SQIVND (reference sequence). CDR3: CASSQSSNTEAFF. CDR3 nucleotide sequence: TGTGCCAGTAGTCAGTCGTCGAACACTGAAGCTTTCTTT. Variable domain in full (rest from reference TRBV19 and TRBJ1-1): DGGITQSPKYLFRKEGQNVTLSCEQNLNHDAMYWYRQDPGQGLRLIYYSQIVNDFQKGDIAEGYSVSREKKESFPLTVTSAQKNPTAFYLCASSQSSNTEAFFGQGTRLTVV.

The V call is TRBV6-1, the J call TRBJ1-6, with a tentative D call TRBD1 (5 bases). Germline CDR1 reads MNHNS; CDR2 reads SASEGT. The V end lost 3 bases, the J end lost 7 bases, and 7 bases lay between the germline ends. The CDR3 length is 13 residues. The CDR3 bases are TGTGCCAGCAGTGATGGGGGGAATTCACCCCTCCACTTT. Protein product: CASSDGGNSPLHF.

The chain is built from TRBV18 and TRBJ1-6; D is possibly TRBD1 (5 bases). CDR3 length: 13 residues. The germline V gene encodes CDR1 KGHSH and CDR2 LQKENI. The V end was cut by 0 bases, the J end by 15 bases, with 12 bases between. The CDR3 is CASSPPGRTYLHF. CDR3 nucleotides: TGTGCCAGCTCACCACCGGGCAGGACATACCTCCACTTT.

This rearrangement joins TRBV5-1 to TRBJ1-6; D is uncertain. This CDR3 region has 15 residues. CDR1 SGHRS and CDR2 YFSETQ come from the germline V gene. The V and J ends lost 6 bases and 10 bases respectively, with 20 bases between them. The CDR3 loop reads CASTVQDTGNSPLHF. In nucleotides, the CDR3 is TGCGCCAGCACCGTTCAAGACACTGGCAACTCACCCCTCCACTTT.

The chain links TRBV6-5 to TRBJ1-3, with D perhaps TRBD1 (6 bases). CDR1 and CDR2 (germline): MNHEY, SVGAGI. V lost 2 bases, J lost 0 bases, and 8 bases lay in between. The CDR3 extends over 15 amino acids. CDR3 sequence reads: CASSYADSSGNTIYF. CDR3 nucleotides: TGTGCCAGCAGTTACGCGGACAGCTCTGGAAACACCATATATTTT.

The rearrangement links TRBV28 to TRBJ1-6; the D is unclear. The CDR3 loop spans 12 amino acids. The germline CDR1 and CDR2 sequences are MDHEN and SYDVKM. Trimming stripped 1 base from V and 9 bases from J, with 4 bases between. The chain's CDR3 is CASSLSRSPLHF. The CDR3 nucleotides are TGTGCCAGCAGTTTATCGCGTTCACCCCTCCACTTT. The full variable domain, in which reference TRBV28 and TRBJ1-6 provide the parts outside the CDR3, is DVKVTQSSRYLVKRTGEKVFLECVQDMDHENMFWYRQDPGLGLRLIYFSYDVKMKEKGDIPEGYSVSREKKERFSLILESASTNQTSMYLCASSLSRSPLHFGNGTRLTVT.

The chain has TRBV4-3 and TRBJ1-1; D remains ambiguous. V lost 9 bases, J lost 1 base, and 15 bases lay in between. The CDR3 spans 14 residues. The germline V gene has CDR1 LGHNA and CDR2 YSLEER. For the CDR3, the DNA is TGCGCCAGTACGGAGGACCTTAGGAACACTGAAGCTTTCTTT. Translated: CASTEDLRNTEAFF.

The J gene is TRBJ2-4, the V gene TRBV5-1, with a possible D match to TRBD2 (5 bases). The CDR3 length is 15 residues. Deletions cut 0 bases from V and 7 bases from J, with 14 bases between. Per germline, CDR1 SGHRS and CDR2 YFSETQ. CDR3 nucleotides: TGCGCCAGCAGCTTGGTCCCGGGGATGGAGAACATTCAGTACTTC. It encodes CASSLVPGMENIQYF.